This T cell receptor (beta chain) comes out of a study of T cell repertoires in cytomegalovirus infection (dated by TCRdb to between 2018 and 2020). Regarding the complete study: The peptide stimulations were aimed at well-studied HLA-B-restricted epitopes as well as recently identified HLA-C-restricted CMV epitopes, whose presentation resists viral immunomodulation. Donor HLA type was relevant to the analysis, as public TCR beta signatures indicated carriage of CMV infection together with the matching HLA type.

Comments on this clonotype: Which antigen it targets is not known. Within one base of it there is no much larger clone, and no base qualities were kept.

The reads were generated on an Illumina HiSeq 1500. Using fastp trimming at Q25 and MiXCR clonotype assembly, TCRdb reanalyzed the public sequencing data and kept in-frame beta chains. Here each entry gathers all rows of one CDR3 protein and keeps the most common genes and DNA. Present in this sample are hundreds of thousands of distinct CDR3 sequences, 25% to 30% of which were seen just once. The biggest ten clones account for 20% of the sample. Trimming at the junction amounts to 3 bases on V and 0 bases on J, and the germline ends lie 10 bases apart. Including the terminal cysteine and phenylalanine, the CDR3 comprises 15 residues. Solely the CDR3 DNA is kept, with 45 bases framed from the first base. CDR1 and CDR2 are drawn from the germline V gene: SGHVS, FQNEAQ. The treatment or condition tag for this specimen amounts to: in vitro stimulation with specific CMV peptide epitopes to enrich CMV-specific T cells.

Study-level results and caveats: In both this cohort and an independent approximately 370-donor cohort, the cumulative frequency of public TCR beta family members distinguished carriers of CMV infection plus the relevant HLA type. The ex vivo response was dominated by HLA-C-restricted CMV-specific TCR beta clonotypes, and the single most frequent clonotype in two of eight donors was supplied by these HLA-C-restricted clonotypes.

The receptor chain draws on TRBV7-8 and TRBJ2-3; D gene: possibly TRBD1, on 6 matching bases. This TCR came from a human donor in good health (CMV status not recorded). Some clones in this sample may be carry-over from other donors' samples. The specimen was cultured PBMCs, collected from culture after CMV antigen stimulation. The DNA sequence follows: TGTGCCAGCAGCTTGGACAGAACTAGCACAGATACGCAGTATTTT. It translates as CASSLDRTSTDTQYF.